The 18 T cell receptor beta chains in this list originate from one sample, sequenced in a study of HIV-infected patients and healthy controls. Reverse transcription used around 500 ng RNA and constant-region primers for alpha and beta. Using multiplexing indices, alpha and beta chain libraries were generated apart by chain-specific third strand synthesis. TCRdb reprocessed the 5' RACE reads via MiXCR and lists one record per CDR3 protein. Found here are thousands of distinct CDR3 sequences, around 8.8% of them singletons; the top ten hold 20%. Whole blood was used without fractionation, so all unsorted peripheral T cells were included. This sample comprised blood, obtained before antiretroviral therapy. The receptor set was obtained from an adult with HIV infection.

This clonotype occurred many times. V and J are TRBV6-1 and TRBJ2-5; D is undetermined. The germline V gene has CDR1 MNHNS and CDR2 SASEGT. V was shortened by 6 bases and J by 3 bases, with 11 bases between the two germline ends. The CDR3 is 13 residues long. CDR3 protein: CASRTPGKETQYF. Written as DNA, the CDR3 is TGTGCCAGCAGGACGCCAGGCAAAGAGACCCAGTACTTC.

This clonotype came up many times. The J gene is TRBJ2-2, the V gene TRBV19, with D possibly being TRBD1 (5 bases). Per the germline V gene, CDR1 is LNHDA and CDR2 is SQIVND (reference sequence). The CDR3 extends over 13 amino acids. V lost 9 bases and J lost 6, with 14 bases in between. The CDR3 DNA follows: TGTGCCAGCCAAGCCCCAGGGCCCGGGGAGCTGTTTTTT. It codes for CASQAPGPGELFF.

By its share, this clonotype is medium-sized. Here the CDR3 DNA reads TGCGCCAGCAGCATATCAGGGGAGCAGCCCCAGCATTTT. It specifies CASSISGEQPQHF. The chain links TRBV5-1 to TRBJ1-5, with D possibly being TRBD1 (6 bases). With 4 bases removed from V and 7 bases from J, the gap between germline ends came to 12 bases. The CDR3 runs 13 residues. Germline V gene sequence: CDR1 SGHRS, CDR2 YFSETQ.

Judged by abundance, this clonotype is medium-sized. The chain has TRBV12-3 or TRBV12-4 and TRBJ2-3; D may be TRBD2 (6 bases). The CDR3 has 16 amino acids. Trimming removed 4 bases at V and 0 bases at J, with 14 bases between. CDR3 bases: TGTGCCAGCAGTTCCGCTAGCGTCTCTAGCACAGATACGCAGTATTTT. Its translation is CASSSASVSSTDTQYF.

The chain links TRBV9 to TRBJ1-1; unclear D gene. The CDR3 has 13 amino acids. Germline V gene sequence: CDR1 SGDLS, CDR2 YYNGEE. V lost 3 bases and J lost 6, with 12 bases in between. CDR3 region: CASSEMAKPEAFF. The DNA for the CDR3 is TGTGCCAGCAGCGAGATGGCTAAACCTGAAGCTTTCTTT.

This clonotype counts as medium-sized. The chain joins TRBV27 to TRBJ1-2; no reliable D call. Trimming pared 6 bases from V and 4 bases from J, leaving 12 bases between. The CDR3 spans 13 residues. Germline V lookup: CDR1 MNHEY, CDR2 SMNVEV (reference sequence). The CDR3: CASRRQESYGYTF. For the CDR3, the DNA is TGTGCCAGCAGGAGACAAGAGAGCTATGGCTACACCTTC.

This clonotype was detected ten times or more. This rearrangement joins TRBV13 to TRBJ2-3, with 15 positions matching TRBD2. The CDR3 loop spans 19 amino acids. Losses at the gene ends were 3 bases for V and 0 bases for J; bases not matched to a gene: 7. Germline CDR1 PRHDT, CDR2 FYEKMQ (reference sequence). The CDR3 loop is CASSFSGTSGGTSTDTQYF. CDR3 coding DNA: TGTGCCAGCAGCTTCTCCGGGACTAGCGGGGGGACTAGCACAGATACGCAGTATTTT.

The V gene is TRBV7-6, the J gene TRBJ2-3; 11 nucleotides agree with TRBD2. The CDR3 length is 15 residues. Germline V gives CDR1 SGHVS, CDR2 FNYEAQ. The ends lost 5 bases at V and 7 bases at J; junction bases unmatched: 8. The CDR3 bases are TGTGCCAGCAGCAGTAGCGGGGGGGTAATAAATACGCAGTATTTT. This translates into CASSSSGGVINTQYF.

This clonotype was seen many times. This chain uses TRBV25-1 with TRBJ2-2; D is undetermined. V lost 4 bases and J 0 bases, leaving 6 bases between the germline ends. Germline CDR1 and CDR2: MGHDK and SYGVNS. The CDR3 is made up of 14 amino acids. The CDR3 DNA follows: TGTGCCAGCAGTGTCCCGGCGAACACCGGGGAGCTGTTTTTT. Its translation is CASSVPANTGELFF.

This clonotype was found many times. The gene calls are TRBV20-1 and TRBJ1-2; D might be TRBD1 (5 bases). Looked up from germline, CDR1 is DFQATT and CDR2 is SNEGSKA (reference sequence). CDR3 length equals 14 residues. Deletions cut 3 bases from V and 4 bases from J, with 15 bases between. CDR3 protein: CSARGDYMGYGYTF. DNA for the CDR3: TGCAGTGCTAGGGGGGACTATATGGGCTATGGCTACACCTTC.

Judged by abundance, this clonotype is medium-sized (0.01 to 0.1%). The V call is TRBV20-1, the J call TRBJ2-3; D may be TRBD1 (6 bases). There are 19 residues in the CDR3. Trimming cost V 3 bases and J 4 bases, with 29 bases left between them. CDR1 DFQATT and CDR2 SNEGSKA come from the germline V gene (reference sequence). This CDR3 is CSASPRRQGMGFLADTQYF. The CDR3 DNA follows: TGCAGTGCTAGCCCACGGCGGCAGGGGATGGGTTTCTTAGCAGATACGCAGTATTTT.

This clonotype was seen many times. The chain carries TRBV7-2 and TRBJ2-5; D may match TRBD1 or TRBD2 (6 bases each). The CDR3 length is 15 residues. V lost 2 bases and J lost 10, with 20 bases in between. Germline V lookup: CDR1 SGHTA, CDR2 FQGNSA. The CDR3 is CASSLQGRLRGDQYF. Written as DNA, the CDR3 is TGTGCCAGCAGCTTACAGGGACGCCTAAGGGGGGACCAGTACTTC. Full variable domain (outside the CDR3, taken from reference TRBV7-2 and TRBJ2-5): GAGVSQSPSNKVTEKGKDVELRCDPISGHTALYWYRQSLGQGLEFLIYFQGNSAPDKSGLPSDRFSAERTGGSVSTLTIQRTQQEDSAVYLCASSLQGRLRGDQYFGPGTRLLVL.

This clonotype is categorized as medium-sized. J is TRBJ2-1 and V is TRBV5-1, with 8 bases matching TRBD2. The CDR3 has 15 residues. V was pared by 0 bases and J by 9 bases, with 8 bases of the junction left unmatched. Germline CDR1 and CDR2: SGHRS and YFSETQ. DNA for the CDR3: TGCGCCAGCAGCTTGGAATTAGCGGGAAACGGTGAGCAGTTCTTC. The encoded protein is CASSLELAGNGEQFF.

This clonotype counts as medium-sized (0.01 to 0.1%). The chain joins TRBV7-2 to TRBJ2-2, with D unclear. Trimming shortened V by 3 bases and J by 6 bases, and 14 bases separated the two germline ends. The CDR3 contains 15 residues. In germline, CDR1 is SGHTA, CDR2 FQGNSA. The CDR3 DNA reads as TGTGCCAGCAGCTTTGCCTTCGGGTCCCCCGGGGAGCTGTTTTTT. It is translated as CASSFAFGSPGELFF.

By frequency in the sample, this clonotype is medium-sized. CDR3 amino acids: CASGGLGYYEQYF. The CDR3 DNA reads as TGTGCCAGCGGCGGACTAGGATACTACGAGCAGTACTTC. This chain uses TRBV25-1 with TRBJ2-7; 7 positions agree with TRBD2. This CDR3 is built from 13 residues. Germline CDR1 and CDR2: MGHDK and SYGVNS. V trimming: 8 bases; J trimming: 3 bases; junction bases outside the gene matches: 7.

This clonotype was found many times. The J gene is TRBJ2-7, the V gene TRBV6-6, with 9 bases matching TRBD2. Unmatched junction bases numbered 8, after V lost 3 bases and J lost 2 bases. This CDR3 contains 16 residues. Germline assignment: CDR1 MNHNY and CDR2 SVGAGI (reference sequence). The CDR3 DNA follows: TGTGCCAGCAGTTATGGTCTAGCGGGACCCCCCTACGAGCAGTACTTC. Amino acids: CASSYGLAGPPYEQYF.

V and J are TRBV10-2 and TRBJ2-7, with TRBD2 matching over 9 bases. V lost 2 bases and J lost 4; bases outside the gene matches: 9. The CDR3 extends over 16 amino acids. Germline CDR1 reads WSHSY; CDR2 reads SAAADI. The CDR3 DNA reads TGCGCCAGCAGTGAGGTGCGTCTAGCGGGACCTTACGAGCAGTACGTC. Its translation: CASSEVRLAGPYEQYV.

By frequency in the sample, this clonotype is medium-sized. DNA of the CDR3: TGTGCCAGTAGTACCGGACTGTTCGAAACCGAGCAGTACTTC. Translated, it gives CASSTGLFETEQYF. This chain joins TRBV19 and TRBJ2-7; tentative D call: TRBD2 (5 bases). Germline loops: CDR1 LNHDA, CDR2 SQIVND (reference sequence). The V end was cut by 4 bases, the J end by 6 bases, with 16 bases between. There are 14 residues in the CDR3.